The T cell receptor (beta chain) under discussion was sequenced for a study of regulatory T cells in long-lasting Graves disease. Study outcomes and limitations: Persistent disease favored TRBV28, TRBJ1-2 and TRBJ2-5. Between persistent patients, fewer than 3,500 public clonotypes were shared, exceeding the approximately 990 shared between new patients.

CDR3 length equals 14 residues. V was cut by 8 bases and J by 2 bases, with 18 bases left in between. CDR1 SQVTM and CDR2 ANQGSEA come from the germline V gene. CDR3-region Arm-PCR and iRepertoire HTBI primers produced the TCR beta libraries. In the study's own analysis: In the combined samples, around 60 TRBV and approximately 15 TRBJ segments were identified. TCRdb used MiXCR to reprocess the multiplex PCR reads, holding one entry per CDR3 protein. In this record, the V and J calls reflect TCRdb's handling and not the investigators' own analysis. The table shows 500,000 to 700,000 distinct CDR3 sequences, with approximately 29% occurring only once. Specified time point: persistent/refractory GD, antithyroid drugs over 5 years with positive TRAb. After RNA was extracted from PBMCs, the TCR library was made from it. Comments on this clonotype: Its antigen is not known.

The origin of this receptor is a female donor with Graves disease. The sample was peripheral blood mononuclear cells (PBMCs), taken when the disease was refractory, from a patient treated with antithyroid drugs. This chain joins TRBV29-1 and TRBJ1-1; the D gene is possibly TRBD1 (5 bases). The CDR3 DNA reads as TGCAGCTCAAGGCGGGGCGGATACAACACTGAAGCTTTCTTT. This codes for CSSRRGGYNTEAFF.